What follows is one T cell receptor (beta chain) and its context. The age range of participants was roughly 18 to 90 years, with residence in about 25 US areas. Original analysis: Quantification of nucleated cells was approximated via reference gene primer amplification. TCRdb's table, derived via immunoSEQ multiplex PCR, lists solely in-frame clones and lacks some. V, J and clone size reflect that table, while D and trimming were determined from the DNA. The sample lists fewer than 350,000 clones; around 84% were seen once. The source of the sample is a study of blood T cell repertoires in COVID-19. The overall study: From T cells, B-cell-depleted T cells, or PBMCs came the material, which was cDNA or gDNA.

In germline, CDR1 is SGHRS, CDR2 YFSETQ. V was clipped by 1 base and J by 0 bases, with 11 bases between them. The CDR3 spans 16 residues. The receptor's source is a woman aged 45 to 65 who had recovered from COVID-19. This rearrangement joins TRBV5-1 to TRBJ1-3, with D hard to call. Sequencing was performed on PBMCs or T cells enriched from blood (not recorded which). In DNA form, the CDR3 reads TGCGCCAGCAGCTTGACGGGAGCTAACTCTGGAAACACCATATATTTT. Translated, it gives CASSLTGANSGNTIYF.